One and the same sample provided the 7 T cell receptor beta chains below, sequenced in a study of shared clonotypes between healthy human individuals. As defined, naive CD8 cells were CD45RO-negative and positively selected for CCR7, with terminally differentiated effector memory CD45RA+ cells excluded. Some clones are missing from TCRdb's copy, which holds only in-frame ones; the method was immunoSEQ multiplex PCR. The table lists about 2.2 million clones, around 93% of them singletons. The sample was naive CD8+ T cells from PBMCs. The receptors shown here come from a man aged 18 to 35 in good health. Some clones in this sample may be carry-over from other donors' samples.

Turning to this clone: Sequence at one end of the junction differs from germline and may be a read error. The chain links TRBV9 to TRBJ1-1, with a tentative D call TRBD1 (5 bases). Germline lookup yields CDR1 SGDLS and CDR2 YYNGEE. This CDR3 has 15 amino acids. The CDR3 sequence is CASSVYGTTNAEAFF. CDR3 nucleotide sequence: TGTGCCAGCAGCGTCTACGGGACCACGAACGCTGAAGCTTTCTTT.

The rearrangement uses TRBV18 and TRBJ1-1; TRBD1 is a possible D gene (6 bases). Trimming took 2 bases from V and 6 from J, leaving 13 bases between them. The germline gives CDR1 KGHSH, CDR2 LQKENI. The length of the CDR3 is 14 residues. The CDR3 is CASSPSDRGAEAFF. The CDR3 region has the DNA TGTGCCAGCTCACCATCGGACAGAGGGGCTGAAGCTTTCTTT.

The count of this clone is one. The genes are TRBV6-5 and TRBJ2-7, with 8 nucleotides matching TRBD1. Trimming cost V 2 bases and J 2 bases; bases outside gene matches: 2. Germline lookup yields CDR1 MNHEY and CDR2 SVGAGI. The CDR3 is made up of 14 amino acids. CDR3: CASSYGGQAYEQYF. The CDR3 nucleotides read TGTGCCAGCAGTTACGGGGGACAGGCCTACGAGCAGTACTTC.

The chain links TRBV28 to TRBJ2-1; TRBD2 might be the D (5 bases). V shed 4 bases and J shed 9 bases, with 13 bases lying between them. The germline V gene encodes CDR1 MDHEN and CDR2 SYDVKM. This CDR3 is built from 13 residues. In DNA form, the CDR3 reads TGTGCCAGCAGTTCATTTCGACTAAGTGAGCAGTTCTTC. Translating gives CASSSFRLSEQFF.

The V gene is TRBV7-9, the J gene TRBJ2-7, with 10 bases matching TRBD1. The V and J ends lost 6 bases and 5 bases, in that order; junction bases with no gene match: 10. Per the germline V gene, CDR1 is SEHNR and CDR2 is FQNEAQ (reference sequence). CDR3 size: 15 residues. The CDR3 nucleotides read TGTGCCAGCAGTCATTGGGACAGGGGCTTGGACGAGCAGTACTTC. The encoded protein is CASSHWDRGLDEQYF.

This chain connects TRBV7-3 to TRBJ2-1; TRBD2 matches at 7 bases. Trimming at V came to 5 bases and at J to 6 bases, leaving 4 bases not matched to a gene. Germline V gene sequence: CDR1 SGHTA, CDR2 FQGTGA. This CDR3 has 13 residues. The CDR3: CASSAGLRNEQFF. In DNA, the CDR3 is TGTGCCAGCAGCGCGGGACTACGCAATGAGCAGTTCTTC.

This chain links TRBV27 with TRBJ1-5; D might be TRBD1 (5 bases). Trimming left V 2 bases short and J 6 bases short, with 14 bases between. The CDR3 has 15 residues. Germline-derived CDR1 and CDR2 are MNHEY and SMNVEV (reference sequence). CDR3: CASSLGQGLGQPQHF. DNA of the CDR3: TGTGCCAGCAGTTTAGGCCAGGGACTCGGTCAGCCCCAGCATTTT.